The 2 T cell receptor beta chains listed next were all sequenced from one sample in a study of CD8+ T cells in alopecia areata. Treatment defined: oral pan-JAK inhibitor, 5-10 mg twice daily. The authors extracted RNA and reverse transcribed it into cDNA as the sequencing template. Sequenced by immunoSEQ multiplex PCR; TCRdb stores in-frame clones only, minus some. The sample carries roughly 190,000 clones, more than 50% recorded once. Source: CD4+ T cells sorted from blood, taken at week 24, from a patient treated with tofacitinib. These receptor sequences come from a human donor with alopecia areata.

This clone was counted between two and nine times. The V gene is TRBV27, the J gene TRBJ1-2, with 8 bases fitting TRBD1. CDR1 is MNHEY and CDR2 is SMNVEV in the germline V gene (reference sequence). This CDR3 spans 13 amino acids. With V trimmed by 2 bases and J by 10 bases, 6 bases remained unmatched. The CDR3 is CASSLRTGNDYTF. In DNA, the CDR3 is TGTGCCAGCAGTTTAAGGACAGGGAACGACTACACCTTC.

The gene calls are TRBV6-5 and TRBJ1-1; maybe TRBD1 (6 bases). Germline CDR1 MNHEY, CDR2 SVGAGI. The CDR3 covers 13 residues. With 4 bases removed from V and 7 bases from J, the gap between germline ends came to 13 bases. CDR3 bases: TGTGCCAGCAGTTGGACGGAGGGGGGTGAAGCTTTCTTT. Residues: CASSWTEGGEAFF.